The clone carrying this T cell receptor (beta chain) was picked up a small number of times. Its specificity is unknown. PCR used 60 Vbeta primers and 13 Jbeta primers. Sequencing used immunoSEQ multiplex PCR; TCRdb keeps in-frame clones, though not all of them. The sample lists about 120,000 clones, 70% to 75% occurring once. This record comes from a study of cytomegalovirus exposure and HLA in healthy donors. For the study at large: Prior work identified some 120 million unique TCR beta sequences in some 180 million T cells. General observations from the study: The authors listed roughly 150 TCR beta chains as cytomegalovirus-associated. In vitro checks showed that a few CMV-associated chains really do target CMV antigens.

The CDR3 is 15 residues long. From germline, CDR1 is MGHRA and CDR2 YSYEKL. Trimming took 0 bases from V and 4 from J, leaving 12 bases between them. This chain uses TRBV4-1 with TRBJ1-2; weak D call: TRBD1 (6 bases). The origin of this receptor is a woman younger than 30 in good health and CMV-seronegative. Sequenced material: PBMCs. The CDR3 reads CASSQDITGSYGYTF. DNA for the CDR3: TGCGCCAGCAGCCAAGATATTACAGGGAGCTATGGCTACACCTTC.